Listed below are T cell receptor beta chains from one sample, sequenced in a study of cytomegalovirus exposure and HLA in healthy donors. The data were produced by immunoSEQ multiplex PCR, yet TCRdb's version contains in-frame clones alone and is incomplete. The sample has some 240,000 clones, 92% seen once. Material: PBMCs. The receptors originated from a girl aged 2 to 9 in good health and CMV-seronegative. Each CDR3 is given with its conserved first and last residue.

cdr3_length v_call cdr3_aa
15 TRBV5-8 CASSSGPATNEKLFF
14 TRBV10-2 CASRNRVSSETQYF
17 TRBV14 CASSQATGTGYTGELFF
17 TRBV30 CAWSEGRGIMLGETQYF
17 TRBV11-1 CASSLAWAGGLRNEQFF
14 TRBV7-6 CASSFGGPNTEAFF
15 TRBV12-5 CASGMAGTILSEQFF
11 TRBV29-1 CSVGQGNEQFF
13 TRBV2 CASLRLSYNEQFF
11 TRBV20-1 CSAPLAGEQYF
16 TRBV5-6 CASSPPGQGRRYGYTF
14 TRBV6-6 CTSSWSESNQPQHF
17 TRBV27 CASSFLSADRARGELFF
16 TRBV6-5 CASSYEPGTAYNEQFF
16 TRBV4-1 CASSTRTSGTYNEQFF
18 TRBV7-9 CASSFPRGADLNTGELFF
15 TRBV5-1 CASSGTRDFVYEQYF
15 TRBV10-3 CAISEGQGLNTEAFF
17 TRBV15 CATSRGGGQGQRIGYTF
16 TRBV6-6 CASSPSTVTSGNTIYF
13 TRBV30 CAWSLAGGYEQYF
14 TRBV4-1 CASSPAGTTNEQFF
18 TRBV16 CASSQSWDRILSNYGYTF
16 TRBV10-3 CAIYDPRGQGLTEAFF
15 TRBV7-2 CASSLQDRVIYGYTF
15 TRBV6-1 CASSEGGLAKNIQYF
13 TRBV28 CASSPHRGSPLHF
13 TRBV7-2 CASSRTSGQPQHF
14 TRBV9 CASSGAQGLLGYTF
15 TRBV7-2 CASSSRYGTAEKLFF
16 TRBV5-1 CASSQGQGVRTYEQYF
15 TRBV7-2 CASSHEGRGTGELFF
15 TRBV25-1 CASSEARVTRGEQYF
14 TRBV7-3 CASSLTGGGTEAFF
12 TRBV30 CAWSATGNEQFF
15 TRBV7-6 CASSLVTGTNYGYTF
18 TRBV4-1 CASSPEGTPGLVSYEQYF
16 TRBV9 CASSLIGAGLGTEAFF
18 TRBV28 CASSLPLLLAGAAGELFF
13 TRBV6-6 CASSFGQGDGYTF
16 TRBV10-1 CASSEHPGQGGETQYF
11 TRBV7-9 CASSFLGEAFF
16 TRBV4-2 CASSHATSGGNNEQFF
16 TRBV11-1 CASSPVGAGGPETQYF
14 TRBV28 CASKRDLYTGELFF
15 TRBV4-1 CASSQDRQGRDIQYF
14 TRBV10-3 CAISEGARDETQYF
15 TRBV6-1 CASSEWLADYNEQFF
15 TRBV19 CASMEGPWDTGELFF
17 TRBV5-1 CASSLLYGTGRTDTQYF
21 TRBV7-3 CASSLNPGLAGVPRVTGELFF
15 TRBV5-4 CASSPGTTHAGELFF